These T cell receptor beta chains were read from a single sample in a study of T cell changes during pregnancy in multiple sclerosis. Method: immunoSEQ multiplex PCR; TCRdb's copy keeps in-frame clones and lacks some. The sample has fewer than 80,000 clones; roughly 91% are singletons. The input for sequencing was CD4+ T cells from peripheral blood mononuclear cells, taken in the third trimester of pregnancy. The receptors derive from a female donor in good health, enrolled as a control in a pregnancy study. CDR3s include the opening cysteine and the closing phenylalanine or tryptophan. Each record gives: V gene, clone size, D gene, J gene, CDR3 length, CDR3 DNA, CDR3 protein. D genes are given only for firm matches. Clone size is shown for a subset of rows, as once, few, many or a class of expanded clone.

TRBV11-3,-,-,TRBJ1-6,17,TGTGCCGGCAGCTTCCGACTGGAGAGCTCCTATAATTCACCCCTCCACTTT,CAGSFRLESSYNSPLHF
TRBV11-2,-,TRBD1,TRBJ2-1,15,TGTGCCAGCAGCCCCGGGACAGGGCGCCACAATGAGCAGTTCTTC,CASSPGTGRHNEQFF
TRBV9,-,-,TRBJ1-5,15,TGTGCCAGCAGCGATACCGGGGATGGCAATCAGCCCCAGCATTTT,CASSDTGDGNQPQHF
TRBV7-9,-,-,TRBJ2-7,13,TGTGCCAGCAGCTCCCCGAGCTCCTACGAGCAGTACTTC,CASSSPSSYEQYF
TRBV9,-,-,TRBJ1-2,15,TGTGCCAGCAGCGTAGAATTGACAGTCGATTATGGCTACACCTTC,CASSVELTVDYGYTF
TRBV25-1,-,-,TRBJ1-2,12,TGTGCCAGCAGACAGGGTACCTATGGCTACACCTTC,CASRQGTYGYTF
TRBV10-3,-,TRBD1,TRBJ2-3,14,TGTGCCACCCACCCGGGGACAGGAGCTCATACGCAGTATTTT,CATHPGTGAHTQYF
TRBV11-3,-,TRBD2,TRBJ2-1,20,TGTGCCAGCACCCCGTATTTCGGGGGGGAGGGGACTAGCTCCTACAATGAGCAGTTCTTC,CASTPYFGGEGTSSYNEQFF
TRBV27,-,TRBD1,TRBJ1-1,15,TGTGCCAGCAGTTTATCCGGGACAGGTGGTAAGTCATCTTTCTTT,CASSLSGTGGKSSFF
TRBV7-9,-,TRBD1,TRBJ2-7,15,TGTGCCAGCAGGCTGGACAGGGGGCGCTCCTACGAGCAGTACTTC,CASRLDRGRSYEQYF
TRBV5-1,-,TRBD2,TRBJ2-2,16,TGCGCCAGCAGCGAGTCTAGCGGGGGGAACACCGGGGAGCTGTTTTTT,CASSESSGGNTGELFF
TRBV19,-,TRBD2,TRBJ2-1,18,TGTGCCAGTAGTAAATCCGGGACTAGCGGGTACTCCTACAATGAGCAGTTCTTC,CASSKSGTSGYSYNEQFF
TRBV5-1,-,TRBD1,TRBJ2-3,16,TGCGCCAGCAGCTTGGACGGGACAGGAGGGGCAGATACGCAGTATTTT,CASSLDGTGGADTQYF
TRBV5-1,-,TRBD1,TRBJ1-1,15,TGCGCCAGCAGCTTTAACAGGGGAAGAGGTACTGAAGCTTTCTTT,CASSFNRGRGTEAFF
TRBV25-1,-,-,TRBJ1-2,13,TGTGCCAGCACCCTGGGGACTGCGTATGGCTACACCTTC,CASTLGTAYGYTF
TRBV7-8,-,-,TRBJ2-3,16,TGTGCCAGCAGCTTAGGGCTCCGGGGGACGGGGGATACGCAGTATTTT,CASSLGLRGTGDTQYF
TRBV18,few,-,TRBJ1-1,16,TGTGCCAGCTCACCGGTGAGCGGGGCCGCTAACGGTGAAGCTTTCTTT,CASSPVSGAANGEAFF
TRBV29-1,-,TRBD2,TRBJ2-3,14,TGCAGCGTTCGCATAGCGGGGGGAACAGATACGCAGTATTTT,CSVRIAGGTDTQYF
TRBV4-2,once,TRBD2,TRBJ2-7,19,TGTGCCAGCAGCCAAGCAGGTTTTACAGGAGCGGGGCACTCCTACGAGCAGTACTTC,CASSQAGFTGAGHSYEQYF
TRBV5-4,-,TRBD1,TRBJ1-2,13,TGTGCCAGCACCATAGACAGGGGTTATGGCTACACCTTC,CASTIDRGYGYTF
TRBV7-6,-,TRBD2,TRBJ2-1,17,TGTGCCAGCAGCCGGGGCCTCCCGGGGGGGTTTAACAATGAGCAGTTCTTC,CASSRGLPGGFNNEQFF
TRBV7-2,-,-,TRBJ1-2,13,TGTGCCAGCAGCTTAACTTCCCCCTATGGCTACACCTTC,CASSLTSPYGYTF
TRBV2,once,-,TRBJ2-7,11,TGTGCCAGCAGTTCTTATTACGAGCAGTACTTC,CASSSYYEQYF
TRBV7-3,-,-,TRBJ2-1,14,TGTGCCAGCGGCCCGGGTCTCAGCGGTTTTGAGCAGTTCTTC,CASGPGLSGFEQFF
TRBV13,-,TRBD2,TRBJ2-3,16,TGTGCCAGCAGCTTAGGAGCTAGCGGGTTCACAGATACGCAGTATTTT,CASSLGASGFTDTQYF
TRBV5-1,-,-,TRBJ2-5,15,TGCGCCAGCAGCTTGGCCATCAGGGGACACGAGACCCAGTACTTC,CASSLAIRGHETQYF
TRBV27,-,-,TRBJ1-1,13,TGTGCCAGCTACCGGGAGTCGAACACTGAAGCTTTCTTT,CASYRESNTEAFF
TRBV5-1,-,TRBD1,TRBJ2-7,14,TGCGCCAGCAGGTGGACAGGGAGCTCCTACGAGCAGTACTTC,CASRWTGSSYEQYF
TRBV15,few,TRBD1,TRBJ2-1,15,TGTGCCACCAGCAGAGGGCAGGGGGCGGGCAATGAGCAGTTCTTC,CATSRGQGAGNEQFF
TRBV5-8,-,-,TRBJ1-5,13,TGTGCCAGCAGCTCGGGTGAGTCTCAGCCCCAGCATTTT,CASSSGESQPQHF
TRBV10-1,-,-,TRBJ2-7,13,TGCGCCAGCAGTGGGCACCCAGCCTACGAGCAGTACTTC,CASSGHPAYEQYF
TRBV15,-,-,TRBJ1-4,16,TGTGCCACCAGCAGAGTATCCGGGATCCATAATGAAAAACTGTTTTTT,CATSRVSGIHNEKLFF
TRBV7-3,-,TRBD1,TRBJ2-3,17,TGTGCCAGCAGCTTTAGGACAGGGGCATCCATAGCAGATACGCAGTATTTT,CASSFRTGASIADTQYF
TRBV7-2,once,TRBD1,TRBJ2-5,15,TGTGCCAGCAGCTCGGGACAGGGGGCGCAGGAGACCCAGTACTTC,CASSSGQGAQETQYF
TRBV19,-,TRBD2,TRBJ2-1,15,TGTGCCAGTAGTATCAGAAGCGGGGGGTACAATGAGCAGTTCTTC,CASSIRSGGYNEQFF
TRBV27,-,TRBD1,TRBJ1-2,17,TGTGCCAGCAGTTTACGACAGGGGGCAAATTCCCACTATGGCTACACCTTC,CASSLRQGANSHYGYTF
TRBV10-3,-,TRBD1,TRBJ2-7,14,TGTGCCATCAGTGAGTCCCCAGGACAGGACGAGCAGTACTTC,CAISESPGQDEQYF
TRBV7-2,-,TRBD2,TRBJ2-4,14,TGTGCCAGCAGCTTAGACGGTGGCGGGGGGCTTCAGTACTTC,CASSLDGGGGLQYF
TRBV19,-,-,TRBJ2-1,16,TGTGCCAGCCGAAAGGGGTACCATGACGAATACAATGAGCAGTTCTTC,CASRKGYHDEYNEQFF
TRBV18,-,-,TRBJ1-4,17,TGTGCCAGCTCACCCCGGGCGGGATCTGCAACTAATGAAAAACTGTTTTTT,CASSPRAGSATNEKLFF
TRBV4-3,once,TRBD1,TRBJ1-5,15,TGCGCCAGCAGCCAGGAATCGACAGGGCATCAGCCCCAGCATTTT,CASSQESTGHQPQHF
TRBV11-2,-,TRBD2,TRBJ2-1,18,TGTGCCAGCAGCTTAGGGGCTAGCGGGCCGCGCTCCTACAATGAGCAGTTCTTC,CASSLGASGPRSYNEQFF